This is a list of T cell receptor beta chains from one sample in a study of blood T cells in healthy people across ages. In TCRdb, the 5' RACE reads were re-called with MiXCR into one record per CDR3 protein. The sample shows over a million distinct CDR3 sequences, 45% to 70% of them seen only once. Sequenced material: blood. The receptors stem from a man younger than 35 in good health. CDR3s include the opening cysteine and the closing phenylalanine or tryptophan. A D gene is named only where the DNA matches it firmly. Clone size is stated in some rows and not others, as once, few, many or a class when expanded.

size: NA
V: TRBV5-1
length: 15
D: NA
J: TRBJ1-1
DNA: TGCGCCAGCAGCTTGGGGCCAAGGTCGAACACTGAAGCTTTCTTT
CDR3: CASSLGPRSNTEAFF

size: few
V: TRBV4-2
length: 16
D: TRBD1
J: TRBJ1-6
DNA: TGTGCCAGCAGCCAAGATAGAGGGGGCGCTAATTCACCCCTCCACTTT
CDR3: CASSQDRGGANSPLHF

size: few
V: TRBV3-1
length: 14
D: NA
J: TRBJ1-2
DNA: TGTGCCAGCAGCCAAGGACACGTGCTGAGTGGCTACACCTTC
CDR3: CASSQGHVLSGYTF

size: NA
V: TRBV29-1
length: 14
D: NA
J: TRBJ2-7
DNA: TGCAGCGTTGGGGGGGGCAATCTACCCTACGAGCAGTACTTC
CDR3: CSVGGGNLPYEQYF

size: NA
V: TRBV6-6
length: 13
D: NA
J: TRBJ2-3
DNA: TGTGCCACCTTCGGCGGACCCACAGATACGCGGTATTTT
CDR3: CATFGGPTDTRYF

size: NA
V: TRBV29-1
length: 13
D: TRBD1
J: TRBJ2-2
DNA: TGCAGCGTTAAGGACAGGAGCACCGGGGAGCTGTTTTTT
CDR3: CSVKDRSTGELFF

size: NA
V: TRBV6-2/TRBV6-3
length: 14
D: NA
J: TRBJ1-6
DNA: TGTGCCAGCAGTTACGGAGCCCTTAATTCACCCCTCCACTTT
CDR3: CASSYGALNSPLHF

size: NA
V: TRBV9
length: 17
D: TRBD2
J: TRBJ2-3
DNA: TGTGCCAGCAGCACCGGGACTAGCGGGAATTCGGGAGATACGCAGTATTTT
CDR3: CASSTGTSGNSGDTQYF

size: once
V: TRBV2
length: 13
D: NA
J: TRBJ1-2
DNA: TGTGCCAGCAGGGAAACAAATTACTATGGCTACACCTTC
CDR3: CASRETNYYGYTF

size: NA
V: TRBV25-1
length: 15
D: NA
J: TRBJ1-6
DNA: TGTGCCAGCAGTGAAGGGTACGCCGGAGGATCACCCCTCCACTTT
CDR3: CASSEGYAGGSPLHF

size: once
V: TRBV2
length: 18
D: TRBD2
J: TRBJ2-1
DNA: TGTGCCAGCAGTGTAGTACTAGCGGGAGGGCCCGGCTACAATGAGCAGTTCTTC
CDR3: CASSVVLAGGPGYNEQFF

size: NA
V: TRBV27
length: 14
D: NA
J: TRBJ2-1
DNA: TGTGCCAGCAGTTTAGCCCCGAATGGGAATGAGCAGTTCTTC
CDR3: CASSLAPNGNEQFF

size: few
V: TRBV7-2
length: 18
D: TRBD2
J: TRBJ2-1
DNA: TGTGCCAGCAGCTTAGGTACTAGCGGGGGTTTTTCCTACAATGAGCAGTTCTTC
CDR3: CASSLGTSGGFSYNEQFF

size: few
V: TRBV28
length: 14
D: NA
J: TRBJ2-7
DNA: TGTGCCAGCAGTCCTACCTCGGACACCTACGAGCAGTACTTC
CDR3: CASSPTSDTYEQYF

size: few
V: TRBV5-1
length: 14
D: NA
J: TRBJ2-3
DNA: TGCGCCAGCAGCTTGTCACAGAGCACAGATACGCAGTATTTT
CDR3: CASSLSQSTDTQYF

size: NA
V: TRBV9
length: 12
D: NA
J: TRBJ2-3
DNA: TGTGCCAGCAGCCCCCCAATGGATACGCAGTATTTT
CDR3: CASSPPMDTQYF

size: few
V: TRBV7-9
length: 14
D: TRBD2
J: TRBJ2-7
DNA: TGTGCCAGCAGCAAAATAGCGGGAGGGTACGAGCAGTACTTC
CDR3: CASSKIAGGYEQYF

size: NA
V: TRBV27
length: 14
D: NA
J: TRBJ2-7
DNA: TGTGCCAGCAGTTTAAATGGACTCACCTACGAGCAGTACTTC
CDR3: CASSLNGLTYEQYF

size: NA
V: TRBV4-1
length: 14
D: NA
J: TRBJ2-2
DNA: TGCGCCAGCAGCCAGGTAAACAACACCGGGGAGCTGTTTTTT
CDR3: CASSQVNNTGELFF

size: once
V: TRBV7-9
length: 15
D: TRBD2
J: TRBJ2-7
DNA: TGTGCCAGCAGCACCAGAACTAGCGGCTCCTACGAGCAGTACTTC
CDR3: CASSTRTSGSYEQYF

size: many
V: TRBV4-1
length: 15
D: TRBD1
J: TRBJ2-7
DNA: TGCGCCAGCAGCCAGGAACCGGGACAGGGCTACGAGCAGTACTTC
CDR3: CASSQEPGQGYEQYF

size: NA
V: TRBV5-1
length: 11
D: NA
J: TRBJ2-1
DNA: TGCGCCAGCAGCTCTGAGTGGGTTCTGTTCTTC
CDR3: CASSSEWVLFF

size: NA
V: TRBV20-1
length: 16
D: TRBD2
J: TRBJ2-3
DNA: TGCAGTGCTAGGGGACTAAAAGGGGTAAGCACAGATACGCAGTATTTT
CDR3: CSARGLKGVSTDTQYF

size: NA
V: TRBV19
length: 16
D: TRBD1
J: TRBJ2-7
DNA: TGTGCCAGTAGTTTCTCCGGGACAGGTTCCTCCTACGAGCAGTACTTC
CDR3: CASSFSGTGSSYEQYF

size: once
V: TRBV27
length: 19
D: NA
J: TRBJ1-2
DNA: TGTGCCAGCAGTAATACAGGTTTGGACCCAGGCCAGGCAAACTATGGCTACACCTTC
CDR3: CASSNTGLDPGQANYGYTF

size: few
V: TRBV14
length: 15
D: TRBD1
J: TRBJ2-1
DNA: TGTGCCAGCAGTACACGACAGGGGGTCTACAATGAGCAGTTCTTC
CDR3: CASSTRQGVYNEQFF

size: NA
V: TRBV7-2
length: 14
D: NA
J: TRBJ1-6
DNA: TGTGCCAGCAGCGGCCGGGCCCCGGGTTCACCCCTCCACTTT
CDR3: CASSGRAPGSPLHF

size: NA
V: TRBV7-2
length: 17
D: TRBD2
J: TRBJ2-5
DNA: TGTGCCAGCAGCTTAGCTACATTACTAGCGGGGGGAGAGACCCAGTACTTC
CDR3: CASSLATLLAGGETQYF

size: NA
V: TRBV10-3
length: 13
D: NA
J: TRBJ1-2
DNA: TGTGCCATCAGTGAACTGAGAGGAGATGGCTACACCTTC
CDR3: CAISELRGDGYTF